This entry concerns a single T cell receptor beta chain. The data were taken from a study of shared clonotypes between healthy human individuals. Naive CD8 populations comprised CD45RO-negative cells positively selected for CCR7, excluding terminally differentiated effector memory CD45RA+ cells. Sequencing was performed with immunoSEQ multiplex PCR; in TCRdb, only in-frame clones are kept and a portion is missing. The sample has about 2.1 million clones; about 93% are singletons. This CDR3 is built from 11 residues. Trimming stripped 1 base from V and 9 bases from J, with 6 bases between. The germline CDR1 and CDR2 sequences are LGHNT and FRNRAP.

The material sequenced was naive CD8+ T cells from PBMCs. The sequence came from a man between 18 and 35 years old in good health. Some clones in this sample may be carry-over from other donors' samples. The chain recombines TRBV12-5 with TRBJ2-5; no reliable D call. The CDR3 sequence: CASGLGRAQYF. DNA for the CDR3: TGTGCTAGTGGTTTGGGAAGGGCCCAGTACTTC.